Listed below are T cell receptor beta chains from one sample, sequenced in a study of blood T cell repertoires in COVID-19. Generated by immunoSEQ multiplex PCR, the TCRdb table keeps only in-frame clones and is missing some. The sample carries 150,000 to 200,000 clones, 88% recorded once. Source material: PBMCs or T cells enriched from blood (not recorded which). The receptors derive from a woman between 45 and 60 years old who had recovered from COVID-19. CDR3s include the opening cysteine and the closing phenylalanine or tryptophan. The D gene is left open where the match is weak. Not every row has a clone size; where given, it reads once, few, many or a size class.

j_call d_call clone_size v_call cdr3_aa cdr3_nt
TRBJ2-2 TRBD2 . TRBV19 CASLSGTSGKGTGELFF TGTGCCAGCCTATCCGGGACTAGCGGGAAGGGCACCGGGGAGCTGTTTTTT
TRBJ2-4 . once TRBV3-1/TRBV3-2 CASSPQGPVAKNIQYF TGTGCCAGCAGCCCCCAGGGGCCTGTAGCCAAAAACATTCAGTACTTC
TRBJ1-1 . . TRBV5-1 CASSLNPLGTEAFF TGCGCCAGCAGCTTGAATCCCCTCGGGACTGAAGCTTTCTTT
TRBJ2-2 . . TRBV29-1 CSVDGKTSTGELFF TGCAGCGTTGACGGGAAGACGAGCACCGGGGAGCTGTTTTTT
TRBJ1-2 TRBD1 . TRBV15 CATSRERQGGGSYTF TGTGCCACCAGCAGAGAACGACAGGGAGGAGGGAGCTACACCTTC
TRBJ1-5 . . TRBV18 CASSRAGVSNQPQHF TGTGCCAGCTCACGGGCGGGGGTAAGCAATCAGCCCCAGCATTTT
TRBJ1-2 TRBD1 . TRBV9 CASRPGQGDYGYTF TGTGCCAGCAGACCGGGACAGGGAGACTATGGCTACACCTTC
TRBJ2-2 TRBD2 . TRBV3-1/TRBV3-2 CASSKTSGGTNTGELFF TGTGCCAGCAGCAAGACTAGCGGGGGGACCAACACCGGGGAGCTGTTTTTT
TRBJ2-7 TRBD1 . TRBV30 CAWKRDRVYEQYF TGTGCCTGGAAACGGGACAGGGTTTACGAGCAGTACTTC
TRBJ2-6 . . TRBV7-8 CASSVTDNGSGANVLTF TGTGCCAGCAGCGTTACAGATAACGGCTCTGGGGCCAACGTCCTGACTTTC
TRBJ1-3 . . TRBV19 CASRQASGNTIYF TGTGCCAGTAGACAGGCCTCTGGAAACACCATATATTTT
TRBJ1-5 . . TRBV4-1 CASSQSGNNQPQHF TGCGCCAGCAGCCAATCCGGGAATAATCAGCCCCAGCATTTT
TRBJ2-3 TRBD2 . TRBV13 CASSLEAGVTDTQYF TGTGCCAGCAGCTTAGAGGCGGGGGTCACAGATACGCAGTATTTT
TRBJ2-7 . . TRBV5-5 CASSLREGTPSYEQYF TGTGCCAGCAGCCTTAGAGAAGGGACACCCTCCTACGAGCAGTACTTC
TRBJ2-7 TRBD1 . TRBV2 CASSVDRVYEQYF TGTGCCAGCAGTGTGGACAGGGTGTACGAGCAGTACTTC
TRBJ2-1 . . TRBV4-2 CASSRPGLQAGEQFF TGTGCCAGCAGCCGACCGGGACTGCAAGCAGGTGAGCAGTTCTTC
TRBJ1-1 . . TRBV5-6 CASSDSLGANTEAFF TGTGCCAGCAGCGATAGCCTTGGAGCGAACACTGAAGCTTTCTTT
TRBJ1-2 . . TRBV11-2 CASSSLSVYGYTF TGTGCCAGCAGCTCCTTGTCGGTGTATGGCTACACCTTC
TRBJ2-7 . . TRBV6-5 CASSYRGAYEQYF TGTGCCAGCAGTTACCGGGGAGCCTACGAGCAGTACTTC
TRBJ2-7 . . TRBV5-4 CASSLKGGATYEQYF TGTGCCAGCAGCTTGAAAGGGGGAGCTACGTACGAGCAGTACTTC
TRBJ2-5 TRBD2 . TRBV3-1/TRBV3-2 CASSQAGTSGGAIETQYF TGTGCCAGCAGCCAGGCCGGGACTAGCGGGGGGGCCATAGAGACCCAGTACTTC
TRBJ2-3 . . TRBV19 CASSIRGTDTQYF TGTGCCAGTAGTATAAGAGGGACAGATACGCAGTATTTT
TRBJ1-6 . . TRBV5-1 CASSVTGTSPLHF TGCGCCAGCAGCGTTACAGGGACTTCACCCCTCCACTTT
TRBJ2-5 . . TRBV5-1 CASSVSGVQETQYF TGCGCCAGCAGTGTATCAGGGGTCCAAGAGACCCAGTACTTC
TRBJ2-1 TRBD1 . TRBV2 CATLTPTGGRNEQFF TGTGCCACCCTGACGCCGACAGGGGGGCGGAATGAGCAGTTCTTC
TRBJ1-2 . once TRBV5-4 CAGRTAGNYGYTF TGTGCCGGGCGGACAGCCGGAAACTATGGCTACACCTTC
TRBJ2-3 . . TRBV9 CASSPRARTDTQYF TGTGCCAGCAGCCCGAGGGCTCGCACAGATACGCAGTATTTT
TRBJ1-1 TRBD1 . TRBV6-5 CASGRDRNTEAFF TGTGCCAGCGGTCGGGACAGGAACACTGAAGCTTTCTTT